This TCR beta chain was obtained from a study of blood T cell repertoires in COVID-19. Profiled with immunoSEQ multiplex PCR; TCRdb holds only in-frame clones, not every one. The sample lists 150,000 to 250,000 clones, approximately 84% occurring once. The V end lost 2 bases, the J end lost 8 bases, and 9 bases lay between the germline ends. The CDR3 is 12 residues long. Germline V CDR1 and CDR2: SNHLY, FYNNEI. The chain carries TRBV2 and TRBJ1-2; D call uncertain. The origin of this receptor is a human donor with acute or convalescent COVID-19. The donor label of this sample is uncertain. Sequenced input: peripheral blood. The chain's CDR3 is CASSELGGGYTF. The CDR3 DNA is TGTGCCAGCAGTGAATTGGGAGGCGGCTACACCTTC.